The 21 T cell receptor beta chains presented below share a single source sample, sequenced in a study of beta chain features in type 1 diabetes. What was sequenced were expressed TCRB transcripts, since all of the isolated RNA had been reverse transcribed. The protocol was immunoSEQ multiplex PCR, while the TCRdb copy is restricted to in-frame clones and leaves out a portion. This sample yields 300,000 to 350,000 clones, of which less than 9.5% are seen a single time; more than 0.4% belongs to the top ten. The material sequenced was central memory CD4+ T cells from blood. The source is a woman aged 18-29 years in good health.

The CDR3 loop reads CASSAKLAGGYNEQFF. CDR3 sequence (DNA): TGTGCCAGCAGCGCCAAGCTAGCGGGGGGATACAATGAGCAGTTCTTC. The genes are TRBV7-2 and TRBJ2-1; 11 nucleotides line up with TRBD2. This CDR3 spans 16 amino acids. The trim removed 5 bases at V and 4 bases at J, leaving 7 bases unmatched. Germline V gene lookup returns CDR1 SGHTA and CDR2 FQGNSA.

This clone has only a few counts. The rearrangement joins TRBV28 to TRBJ2-7, with D possibly matching TRBD2 (5 bases). Trimming stripped 8 bases from V and 4 bases from J, with 21 bases between. This CDR3 comprises 15 residues. Per the germline V gene, CDR1 is MDHEN and CDR2 is SYDVKM. The DNA of the CDR3 is TGTGCCAGCGCCCCCACCGCGGCCACGGGGTACGAGCAGTACTTC. Protein sequence: CASAPTAATGYEQYF.

The genes are TRBV5-8 and TRBJ2-1; 8 nucleotides agree with TRBD1. The CDR3 runs to 15 residues. The ends lost 5 bases at V and 6 bases at J; junction bases unmatched: 10. Per the germline V gene, CDR1 is SGHTS and CDR2 is YDEGEE. The CDR3 region is CASSFYVGQGNEQFF. CDR3 nucleotide sequence: TGTGCCAGCAGTTTCTACGTAGGACAGGGCAATGAGCAGTTCTTC.

This clone was observed a handful of times. V usage is TRBV7-3 and J usage is TRBJ2-3; no clear D. This CDR3 contains 14 residues. The germline CDR1 and CDR2 sequences are SGHTA and FQGTGA. Trimming removed 5 bases from V and 1 base from J, with 10 bases in between. CDR3 nucleotides: TGTGCCAGCAGCCCTAATCCTGGCACAGATACGCAGTATTTT. Translation: CASSPNPGTDTQYF.

The V and J genes are TRBV6-1 and TRBJ2-7; 7 bases are shared with TRBD2. The CDR3 extends over 19 amino acids. Germline assignment: CDR1 MNHNS and CDR2 SASEGT. Trimming cost V 2 bases and J 0 bases; bases outside gene matches: 16. The CDR3 here is CASSETAGTVFLSSYEQYF. As DNA, the CDR3 is TGTGCCAGCAGTGAAACAGCGGGAACAGTTTTTTTAAGCTCCTACGAGCAGTACTTC.

This clone has a handful of counts. CDR3 DNA sequence: TGTGCCAGCAGCTTATCGACAGGGGGCCAGCCCCAGCATTTT. Its translation is CASSLSTGGQPQHF. The V gene is TRBV7-9, the J gene TRBJ1-5, with TRBD1 identical over 10 bases. CDR1 is SEHNR, CDR2 FQNEAQ, per germline (reference sequence). The V and J ends lost 2 bases and 7 bases, in that order; junction bases with no gene match: 2. The CDR3 loop spans 14 amino acids.

This clone showed up just a few times. The chain couples TRBV6-6 to TRBJ2-1; 9 bases are a match to TRBD2. The germline V gene has CDR1 MNHNY and CDR2 SVGAGI (reference sequence). V dropped 5 bases and J dropped 6; count of bases not matched to a gene: 8. This CDR3 has 15 amino acids. The CDR3 loop is CASSRFGGRANEQFF. The CDR3 region has the DNA TGTGCCAGCAGTCGTTTCGGCGGGAGGGCCAATGAGCAGTTCTTC.

The rearrangement uses TRBV19 and TRBJ2-2; 9 bases fit TRBD2. Germline lookup yields CDR1 LNHDA and CDR2 SQIVND (reference sequence). The junction had 5 bases not matched to a gene; V was cut back by 7 bases and J by 8 bases. The length of the CDR3 is 13 residues. The chain's CDR3 is CASTVLAGGELFF. CDR3 DNA sequence: TGTGCCAGTACGGTGCTAGCGGGGGGGGAGCTGTTTTTT.

The sample holds a few counts of this clone. V and J are TRBV6-1 and TRBJ2-6; no definite D call. V lost 5 bases and J 2 bases, leaving 7 bases between the germline ends. From germline, CDR1 is MNHNS and CDR2 SASEGT. The CDR3 consists of 14 residues. CDR3 region: CASSSLAGANVLTF. The CDR3 DNA sequence: TGTGCCAGCAGTTCCCTTGCTGGGGCCAACGTCCTGACTTTC.

The chain links TRBV7-2 to TRBJ2-3; D ambiguous. Germline V gene sequence: CDR1 SGHTA, CDR2 FQGNSA. Trimming took off 1 base at V and 6 bases at J, with 8 bases between the two ends. The CDR3 sequence is 13 residues long. Here the CDR3 reads CASSLGGQDTQYF. CDR3 coding DNA: TGTGCCAGCAGCTTAGGAGGTCAGGATACGCAGTATTTT.

This clone has only a few counts. The rearrangement joins TRBV6-6 to TRBJ1-2; a weak D match, TRBD1 (6 bases). V was cut by 7 bases and J by 5 bases, with 14 bases left in between. Germline-derived CDR1 and CDR2 are MNHNY and SVGAGI (reference sequence). There are 13 residues in the CDR3. CDR3 residues: CASNPRTDYGYTF. The CDR3 nucleotides are TGTGCCAGCAATCCCCGGACAGATTATGGCTACACCTTC.

The table lists this clone with a few counts. The chain recombines TRBV27 with TRBJ2-2; D call uncertain. Trimming removed 3 bases at V and 4 bases at J, with 15 bases between. The length of the CDR3 is 16 residues. The germline V gene has CDR1 MNHEY and CDR2 SMNVEV (reference sequence). CDR3 in amino acids: CASSFTAARPTGELFF. CDR3 bases: TGTGCCAGCAGTTTCACGGCAGCTCGTCCCACCGGGGAGCTGTTTTTT.

The sample holds a few counts of this clone. The J gene is TRBJ2-7, the V gene TRBV6-5; D is uncertain. Germline V gene data show CDR1 as MNHEY and CDR2 as SVGAGI. The CDR3 length is 15 residues. Between the trimmed V and J ends, which lost 0 bases and 4 bases, there was a span of 13 bases. As DNA, the CDR3 is TGTGCCAGCAGTTACTCGTATATATCTGAATACGAGCAGTACTTC. Protein: CASSYSYISEYEQYF.

This rearrangement joins TRBV14 to TRBJ2-7; perhaps D is TRBD1 or TRBD2 (5 bases each). Trimming cost V 4 bases and J 2 bases, with 15 bases left between them. This CDR3 spans 15 amino acids. Germline assignment: CDR1 SGHDN and CDR2 FVKESK. In DNA form, the CDR3 reads TGTGCCAGCAGCCCAAGCCGGGACGGTGCCTACGAGCAGTACTTC. It yields the protein CASSPSRDGAYEQYF.

The chain recombines TRBV18 with TRBJ2-5, with TRBD1 identical over 7 bases. The CDR3 loop spans 15 amino acids. V was clipped by 8 bases and J by 7 bases; unmatched bases: 16. Germline lookup yields CDR1 KGHSH and CDR2 LQKENI. CDR3 amino acids: CASGSPGQLKGTQYF. The CDR3 nucleotides are TGTGCCAGCGGAAGCCCGGGACAGCTAAAAGGGACCCAGTACTTC.

This clone was seen a handful of times. V gene TRBV28 combines with J gene TRBJ1-5, with TRBD1 identical over 7 bases. The trim removed 5 bases at V and 2 bases at J, leaving 6 bases unmatched. Per germline, CDR1 MDHEN and CDR2 SYDVKM. This CDR3 has 15 residues. The CDR3 nucleotides read TGTGCCAGCAGTCGGCCCGGGACAGGCAATCAGCCCCAGCATTTT. Encoded protein: CASSRPGTGNQPQHF.

The V gene is TRBV11-2, the J gene TRBJ2-2; TRBD1 might be the D (7 bases). The CDR3 has 17 amino acids. CDR1 is SGHAT and CDR2 is FQNNGV in the germline V gene. The V end was cut by 4 bases, the J end by 3 bases, with 18 bases between. The CDR3 DNA sequence: TGTGCCAGCAGCTCCTATGGACAGGAGGGGGACACCGGGGAGCTGTTTTTT. This sequence encodes CASSSYGQEGDTGELFF. Supplemented by reference TRBV11-2 and TRBJ2-2, the full variable domain reads EAGVAQSPRYKIIEKRQSVAFWCNPISGHATLYWYQQILGQGPKLLIQFQNNGVVDDSQLPKDRFSAERLKGVDSTLKIQPAKLEDSAVYLCASSSYGQEGDTGELFFGEGSRLTVL.

This clone has just a few counts. The chain recombines TRBV11-2 with TRBJ2-3; 7 bases agree with TRBD1. V was clipped by 6 bases and J by 1 base; unmatched bases: 4. Per germline, CDR1 SGHAT and CDR2 FQNNGV. CDR3 size: 14 residues. The CDR3 reads CASRLTGGTDTQYF. The CDR3, as DNA: TGTGCCAGCAGACTCACAGGGGGCACAGATACGCAGTATTTT.

This clone has more than one count but fewer than ten. The chain recombines TRBV18 with TRBJ1-1; 8 bases are a match to TRBD1. V shed 3 bases, J shed 5 bases, and the junction held 5 bases outside the gene matches. The CDR3 extends over 14 amino acids. CDR1 is KGHSH and CDR2 is LQKENI in the germline V gene. In DNA, the CDR3 is TGTGCCAGCTCACCCGGACAGGGCCGAACTGAAGCTTTCTTT. Its translation is CASSPGQGRTEAFF.

This clone occurred many times. CDR3 DNA: TGTGCCAGCAGCTTGGGAGGGGGCCGAAACATTCAGTACTTC. Encoded protein: CASSLGGGRNIQYF. This chain connects TRBV5-8 to TRBJ2-4, with 7 nucleotides matching TRBD1. The J segment lost 6 bases and the V segment lost 0 bases, leaving 3 bases of the junction unmatched. CDR3 length: 14 amino acids. Germline values: CDR1 SGHTS, CDR2 YDEGEE.

This rearrangement joins TRBV11-2 to TRBJ2-3; D may be TRBD2 (5 bases). CDR3 length: 14 residues. Germline V gives CDR1 SGHAT, CDR2 FQNNGV. The V and J ends lost 1 base and 6 bases respectively, with 11 bases between them. The CDR3 is CASSLALAQDTQYF. DNA of the CDR3: TGTGCCAGCAGCTTAGCCCTAGCACAGGATACGCAGTATTTT.